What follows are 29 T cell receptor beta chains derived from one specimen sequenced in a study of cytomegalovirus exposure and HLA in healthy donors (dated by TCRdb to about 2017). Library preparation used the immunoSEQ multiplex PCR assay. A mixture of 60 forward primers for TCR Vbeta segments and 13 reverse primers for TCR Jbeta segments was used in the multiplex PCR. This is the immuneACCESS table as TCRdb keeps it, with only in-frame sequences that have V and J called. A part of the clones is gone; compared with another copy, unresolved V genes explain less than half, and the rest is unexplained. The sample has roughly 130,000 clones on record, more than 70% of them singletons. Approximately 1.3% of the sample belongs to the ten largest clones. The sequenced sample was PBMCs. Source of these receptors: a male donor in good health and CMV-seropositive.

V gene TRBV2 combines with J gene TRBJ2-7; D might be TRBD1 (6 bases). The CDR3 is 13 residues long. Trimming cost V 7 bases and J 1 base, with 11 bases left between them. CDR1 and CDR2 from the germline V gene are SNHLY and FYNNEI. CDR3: CASTPDRSYEQYF. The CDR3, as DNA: TGTGCCAGCACCCCGGACAGATCCTACGAGCAGTACTTC. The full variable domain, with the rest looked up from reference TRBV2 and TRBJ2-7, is EPEVTQTPSHQVTQMGQEVILRCVPISNHLYFYWYRQILGQKVEFLVSFYNNEISEKSEIFDDQFSVERPDGSNFTLKIRSTKLEDSAMYFCASTPDRSYEQYFGPGTRLTVT.

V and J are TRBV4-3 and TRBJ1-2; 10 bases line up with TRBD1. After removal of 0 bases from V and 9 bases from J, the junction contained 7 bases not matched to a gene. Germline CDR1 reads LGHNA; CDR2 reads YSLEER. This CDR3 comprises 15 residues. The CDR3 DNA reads TGCGCCAGCAGCCAAGAGGAAGGGACAGGGGAGAGCTACACCTTC. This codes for CASSQEEGTGESYTF.

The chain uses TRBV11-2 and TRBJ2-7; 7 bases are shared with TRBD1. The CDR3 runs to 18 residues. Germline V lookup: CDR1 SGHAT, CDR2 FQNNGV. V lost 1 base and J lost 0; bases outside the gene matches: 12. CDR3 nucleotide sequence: TGTGCCAGCAGCTTAGTTTTAGGGGGCGGTGGCGCCTCCTACGAGCAGTACTTC. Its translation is CASSLVLGGGGASYEQYF.

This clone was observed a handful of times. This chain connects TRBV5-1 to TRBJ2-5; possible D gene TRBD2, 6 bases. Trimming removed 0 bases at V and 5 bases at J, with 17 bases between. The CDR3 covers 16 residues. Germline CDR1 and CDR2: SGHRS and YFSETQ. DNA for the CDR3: TGCGCCAGCAGCTTGGGGGGGGTCCGGCGGCAGGAGACCCAGTACTTC. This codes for CASSLGGVRRQETQYF.

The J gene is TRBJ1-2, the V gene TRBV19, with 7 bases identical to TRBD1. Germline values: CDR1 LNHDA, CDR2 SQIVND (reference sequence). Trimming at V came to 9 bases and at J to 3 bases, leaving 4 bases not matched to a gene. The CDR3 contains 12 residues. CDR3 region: CASQDRYYGYTF. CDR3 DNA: TGTGCCAGCCAGGACAGGTACTATGGCTACACCTTC.

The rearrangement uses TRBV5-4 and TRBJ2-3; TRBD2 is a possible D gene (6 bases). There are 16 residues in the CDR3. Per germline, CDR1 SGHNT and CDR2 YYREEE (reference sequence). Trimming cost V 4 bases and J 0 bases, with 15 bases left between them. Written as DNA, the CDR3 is TGTGCCAGCAGCCCGGTTGGTGGGACTAGCACAGATACGCAGTATTTT. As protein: CASSPVGGTSTDTQYF.

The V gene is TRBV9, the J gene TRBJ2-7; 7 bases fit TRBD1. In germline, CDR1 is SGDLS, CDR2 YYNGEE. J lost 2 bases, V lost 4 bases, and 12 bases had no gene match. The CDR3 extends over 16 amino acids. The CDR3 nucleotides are TGTGCCAGCAGCCCCCAGACAGGGTCGAGGACCTACGAGCAGTACTTC. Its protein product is CASSPQTGSRTYEQYF.

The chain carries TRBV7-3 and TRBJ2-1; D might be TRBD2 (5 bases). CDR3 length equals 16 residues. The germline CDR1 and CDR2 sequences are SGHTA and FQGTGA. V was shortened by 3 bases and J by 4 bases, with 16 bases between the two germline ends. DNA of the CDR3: TGTGCCAGCAGCTTCCTAGCTCCCTTCTGGTACAATGAGCAGTTCTTC. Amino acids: CASSFLAPFWYNEQFF.

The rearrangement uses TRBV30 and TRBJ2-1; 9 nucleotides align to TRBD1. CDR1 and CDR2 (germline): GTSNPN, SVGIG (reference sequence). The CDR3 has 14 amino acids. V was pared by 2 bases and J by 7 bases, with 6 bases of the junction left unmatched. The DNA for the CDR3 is TGTGCCTGGAGTCCGGGACAGGGAGGGAATGAGCAGTTCTTC. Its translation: CAWSPGQGGNEQFF.

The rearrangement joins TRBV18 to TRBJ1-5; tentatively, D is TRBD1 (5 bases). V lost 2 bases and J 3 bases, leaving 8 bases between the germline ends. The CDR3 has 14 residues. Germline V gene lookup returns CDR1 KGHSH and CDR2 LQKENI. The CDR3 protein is CASSPLDTNQPQHF. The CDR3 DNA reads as TGTGCCAGCTCACCATTGGACACCAATCAGCCCCAGCATTTT.

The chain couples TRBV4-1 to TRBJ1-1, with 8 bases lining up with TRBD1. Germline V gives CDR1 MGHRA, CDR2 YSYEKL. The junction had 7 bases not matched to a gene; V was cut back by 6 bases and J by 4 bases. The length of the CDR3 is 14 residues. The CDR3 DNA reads TGCGCCAGCAGACCTACAGGGGGGGGCACTGAAGCTTTCTTT. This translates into CASRPTGGGTEAFF.

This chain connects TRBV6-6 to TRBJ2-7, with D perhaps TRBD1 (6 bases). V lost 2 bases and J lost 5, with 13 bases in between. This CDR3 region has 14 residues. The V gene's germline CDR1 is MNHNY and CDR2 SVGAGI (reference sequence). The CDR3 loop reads CASSYTPRQDEQYF. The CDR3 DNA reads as TGTGCCAGCAGTTACACCCCTAGACAGGACGAGCAGTACTTC.

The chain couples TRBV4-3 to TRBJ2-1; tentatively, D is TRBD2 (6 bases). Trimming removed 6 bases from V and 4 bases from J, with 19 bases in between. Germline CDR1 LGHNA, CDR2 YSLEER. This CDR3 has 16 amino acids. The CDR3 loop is CASSNGGIRGYNEQFF. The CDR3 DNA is TGCGCCAGCAGTAACGGAGGGATTAGAGGTTACAATGAGCAGTTCTTC.

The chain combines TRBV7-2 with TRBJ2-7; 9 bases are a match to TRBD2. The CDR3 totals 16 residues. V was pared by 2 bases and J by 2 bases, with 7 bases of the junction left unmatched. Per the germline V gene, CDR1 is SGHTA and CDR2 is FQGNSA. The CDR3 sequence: CASSLFGAGGTYEQYF. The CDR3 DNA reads TGTGCCAGCAGCTTATTCGGAGCGGGGGGTACCTACGAGCAGTACTTC.

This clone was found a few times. For the CDR3, the DNA is TGTGCCTGGAGTGATGGTAGGTGGGACAGCTATTACGAGCAGTACTTC. This encodes CAWSDGRWDSYYEQYF. V is TRBV30 and J is TRBJ2-7, with 7 bases identical to TRBD1. The CDR3 is 16 amino acids. The ends lost 1 base at V and 4 bases at J; junction bases unmatched: 13. Germline V gene lookup returns CDR1 GTSNPN and CDR2 SVGIG (reference sequence). Variable domain in full (rest from reference TRBV30 and TRBJ2-7): SQTIHQWPATLVQPVGSPLSLECTVEGTSNPNLYWYRQAAGRGLQLLFYSVGIGQISSEVPQNLSASRPQDRQFILSSKKLLLSDSGFYLCAWSDGRWDSYYEQYFGPGTRLTVT.

DNA of the CDR3: TGTGCCAGTACGGCGGGAGGAGGGCCTTACAATGAGCAGTTCTTC. Amino acid sequence: CASTAGGGPYNEQFF. The V gene is TRBV19, the J gene TRBJ2-1; 8 bases agree with TRBD2. Looked up from germline, CDR1 is LNHDA and CDR2 is SQIVND (reference sequence). There are 15 residues in the CDR3. V lost 7 bases to trimming and J lost 4 bases; unmatched junction nucleotides: 9.

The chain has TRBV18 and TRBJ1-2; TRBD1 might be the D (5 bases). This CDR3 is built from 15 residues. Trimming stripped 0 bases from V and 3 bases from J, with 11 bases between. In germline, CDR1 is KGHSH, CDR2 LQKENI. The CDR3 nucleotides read TGTGCCAGCTCACCACCATCACAGGCCTACTATGGCTACACCTTC. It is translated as CASSPPSQAYYGYTF.

CDR3 sequence reads: CASSPSGTNEQYF. CDR3 coding DNA: TGTGCCAGCAGCCCGAGTGGGACAAACGAGCAGTACTTC. The V gene is TRBV7-2, the J gene TRBJ2-7, with D possibly being TRBD1 (6 bases). V gave up 5 bases and J gave up 5 bases, with 13 bases separating them. The germline V gene has CDR1 SGHTA and CDR2 FQGNSA. This CDR3 is 13 amino acids long.

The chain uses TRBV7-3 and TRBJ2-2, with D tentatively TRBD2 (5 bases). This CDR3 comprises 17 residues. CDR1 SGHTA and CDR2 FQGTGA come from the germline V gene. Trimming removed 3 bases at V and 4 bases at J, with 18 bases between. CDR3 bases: TGTGCCAGCAGCTTGAAAGGCCCAGGAGGTGGCACCGGGGAGCTGTTTTTT. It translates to CASSLKGPGGGTGELFF.

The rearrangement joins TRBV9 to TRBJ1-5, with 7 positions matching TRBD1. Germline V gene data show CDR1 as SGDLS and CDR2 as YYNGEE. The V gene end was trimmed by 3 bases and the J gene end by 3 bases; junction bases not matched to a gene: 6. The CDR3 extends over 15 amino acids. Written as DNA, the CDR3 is TGTGCCAGCAGCGCCGAAGGGACAGTCAATCAGCCCCAGCATTTT. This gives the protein CASSAEGTVNQPQHF.

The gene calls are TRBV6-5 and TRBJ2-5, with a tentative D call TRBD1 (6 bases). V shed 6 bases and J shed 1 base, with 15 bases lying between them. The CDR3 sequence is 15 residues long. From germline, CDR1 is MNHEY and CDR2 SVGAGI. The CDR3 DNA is TGTGCCAGCAGCGGGCAGGGGAGCTCCCAAGAGACCCAGTACTTC. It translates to CASSGQGSSQETQYF.

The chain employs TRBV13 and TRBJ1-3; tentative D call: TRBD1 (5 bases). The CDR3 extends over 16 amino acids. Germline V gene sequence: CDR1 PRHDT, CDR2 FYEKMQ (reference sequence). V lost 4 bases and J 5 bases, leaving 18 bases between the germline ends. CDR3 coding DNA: TGTGCCAGCAGCTCCCGGTTGACAGCTTCAAGAAACACCATATATTTT. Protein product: CASSSRLTASRNTIYF.

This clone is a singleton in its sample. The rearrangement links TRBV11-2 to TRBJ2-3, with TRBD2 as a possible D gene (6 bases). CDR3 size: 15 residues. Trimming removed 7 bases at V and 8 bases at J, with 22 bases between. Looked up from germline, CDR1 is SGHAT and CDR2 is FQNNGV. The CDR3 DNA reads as TGTGCCAGCACCCCCTCGCGGGAAGGCAGGTTTACGCAGTATTTT. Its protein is CASTPSREGRFTQYF. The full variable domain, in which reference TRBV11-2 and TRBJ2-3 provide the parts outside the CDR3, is EAGVAQSPRYKIIEKRQSVAFWCNPISGHATLYWYQQILGQGPKLLIQFQNNGVVDDSQLPKDRFSAERLKGVDSTLKIQPAKLEDSAVYLCASTPSREGRFTQYFGPGTRLTVL.

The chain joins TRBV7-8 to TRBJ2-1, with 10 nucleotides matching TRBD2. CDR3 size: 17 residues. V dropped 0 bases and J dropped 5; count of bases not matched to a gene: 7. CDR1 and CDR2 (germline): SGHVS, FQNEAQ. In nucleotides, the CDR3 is TGTGCCAGCAGCTTAGCCCCGGGTAGCGGGGGGAACAATGAGCAGTTCTTC. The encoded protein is CASSLAPGSGGNNEQFF.

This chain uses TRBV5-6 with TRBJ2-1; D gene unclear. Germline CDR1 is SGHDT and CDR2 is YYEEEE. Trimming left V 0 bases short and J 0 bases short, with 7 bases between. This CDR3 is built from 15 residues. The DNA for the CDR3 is TGTGCCAGCAGCTTGGGCGATTTCTCCTACAATGAGCAGTTCTTC. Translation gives CASSLGDFSYNEQFF.

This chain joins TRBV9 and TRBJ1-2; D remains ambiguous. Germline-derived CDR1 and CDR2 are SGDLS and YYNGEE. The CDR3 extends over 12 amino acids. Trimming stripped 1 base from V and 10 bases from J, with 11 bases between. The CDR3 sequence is CASSVSPGDYTF. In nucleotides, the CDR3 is TGTGCCAGCAGCGTATCCCCCGGGGACTACACCTTC.

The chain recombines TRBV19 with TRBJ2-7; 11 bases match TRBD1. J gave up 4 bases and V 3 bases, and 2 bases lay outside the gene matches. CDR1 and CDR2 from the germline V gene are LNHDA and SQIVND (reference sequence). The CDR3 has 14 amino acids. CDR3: CASSIGQGAYEQYF. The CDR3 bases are TGTGCCAGTAGTATCGGACAGGGGGCTTACGAGCAGTACTTC.

CDR3 in amino acids: CASSSRQGAAFF. The CDR3 nucleotides are TGTGCCAGCAGTTCCCGACAGGGGGCAGCTTTCTTT. The chain has TRBV27 and TRBJ1-1; 10 bases fit TRBD1. This CDR3 comprises 12 residues. Germline V gene lookup returns CDR1 MNHEY and CDR2 SMNVEV (reference sequence). J gave up 10 bases and V 4 bases, and 3 bases lay outside the gene matches.

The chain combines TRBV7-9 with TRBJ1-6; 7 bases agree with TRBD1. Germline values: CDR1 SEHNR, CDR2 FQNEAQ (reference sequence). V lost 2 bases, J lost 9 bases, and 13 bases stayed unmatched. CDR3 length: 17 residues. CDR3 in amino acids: CASSLYLGQTNGSPLHF. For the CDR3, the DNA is TGTGCCAGCAGCTTATACTTGGGACAGACTAACGGTTCACCCCTCCACTTT.